This record covers a single TCR beta chain. The antigen remains unidentified. Ophthalmopathy patients had moderate-to-severe active disease, CAS ≥3, NOSPECS ≥4, and disease duration under 3 months. Exclusion of a patient resulted from uncontrolled infection, other autoimmune disease, pregnancy or lactation. This sample was included in a study of T cells in Graves' hyperthyroidism and ophthalmopathy. General observations from the study: Blood also carried most thyroid clonotypes expanded above 0.001. Model output signaled ophthalmopathy a median 6.5 months ahead of onset.

The source material, RNA transcripts, was used to amplify TCR beta CDR3 regions. TCR CDR3 underwent first-round RT-PCR with the HTBI primer set. From the multiplex PCR reads, TCRdb called clonotypes with MiXCR, one entry per CDR3 protein. The sample lists hundreds of thousands of distinct CDR3 sequences, roughly 25% occurring once. Per the germline V gene, CDR1 is DFQATT and CDR2 is SNEGSKA (reference sequence). The ends were cut back, 0 bases at V and 5 bases at J, with 8 bases in the middle. The length of the CDR3 is 12 residues. This rearrangement joins TRBV20-1 to TRBJ2-7; D is uncertain. This TCR was sampled from a woman aged 25 to 39 with Graves' ophthalmopathy. The sample consisted of blood. CDR3 nucleotides: TGCAGTGCTAGAGAAGGTCCAAACGAGCAGTACTTC. Translating it yields CSAREGPNEQYF.